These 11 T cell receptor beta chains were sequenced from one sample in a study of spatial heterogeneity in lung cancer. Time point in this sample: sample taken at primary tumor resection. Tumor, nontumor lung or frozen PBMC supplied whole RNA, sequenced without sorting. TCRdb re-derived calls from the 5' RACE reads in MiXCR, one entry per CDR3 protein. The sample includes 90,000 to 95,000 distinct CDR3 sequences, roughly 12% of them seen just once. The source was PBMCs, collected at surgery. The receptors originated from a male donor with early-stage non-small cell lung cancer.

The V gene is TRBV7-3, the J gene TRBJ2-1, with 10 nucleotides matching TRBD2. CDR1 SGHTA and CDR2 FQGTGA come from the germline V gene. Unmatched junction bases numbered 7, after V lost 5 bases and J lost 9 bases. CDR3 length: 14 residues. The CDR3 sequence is CASSPTSGRGEQFF. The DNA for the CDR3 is TGTGCCAGCAGCCCAACCAGCGGGAGGGGTGAGCAGTTCTTC.

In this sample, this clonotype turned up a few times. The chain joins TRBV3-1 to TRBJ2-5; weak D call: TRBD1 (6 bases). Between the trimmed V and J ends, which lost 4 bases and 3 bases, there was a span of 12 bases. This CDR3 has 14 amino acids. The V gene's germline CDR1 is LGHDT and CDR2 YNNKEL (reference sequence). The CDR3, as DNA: TGTGCCAGCAGCCTTGGACAGTTCAAAGAGACCCAGTACTTC. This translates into CASSLGQFKETQYF.

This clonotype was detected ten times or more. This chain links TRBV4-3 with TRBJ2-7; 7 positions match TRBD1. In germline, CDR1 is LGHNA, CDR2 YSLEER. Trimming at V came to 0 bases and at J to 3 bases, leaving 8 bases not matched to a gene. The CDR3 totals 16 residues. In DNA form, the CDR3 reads TGCGCCAGCAGCCAAGATCGTAGACAGGGTGGCTACGAGCAGTACTTC. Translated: CASSQDRRQGGYEQYF.

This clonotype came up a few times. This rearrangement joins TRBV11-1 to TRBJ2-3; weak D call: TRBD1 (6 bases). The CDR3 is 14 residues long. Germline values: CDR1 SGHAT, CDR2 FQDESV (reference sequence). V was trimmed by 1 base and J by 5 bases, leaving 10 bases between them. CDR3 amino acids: CASSLGQAGDTQYF. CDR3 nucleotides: TGTGCCAGCAGCTTAGGACAGGCGGGAGATACGCAGTATTTT.

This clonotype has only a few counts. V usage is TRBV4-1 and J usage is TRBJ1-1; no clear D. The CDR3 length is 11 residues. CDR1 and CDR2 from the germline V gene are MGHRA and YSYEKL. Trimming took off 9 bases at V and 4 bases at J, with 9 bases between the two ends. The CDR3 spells CASRGGTEAFF. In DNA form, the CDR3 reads TGCGCCAGTCGAGGAGGCACTGAAGCTTTCTTT.

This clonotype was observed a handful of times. The DNA for the CDR3 is TGTGCCAGCAGTTACAGAGCCCTAGGGGGCAATGAGCAGTTCTTC. Protein: CASSYRALGGNEQFF. The chain joins TRBV6-5 to TRBJ2-1; tentative D call: TRBD1 (6 bases). CDR1 and CDR2 (germline): MNHEY, SVGAGI. The CDR3 covers 15 residues. Between the trimmed V and J ends, which lost 2 bases and 6 bases, there was a span of 14 bases.

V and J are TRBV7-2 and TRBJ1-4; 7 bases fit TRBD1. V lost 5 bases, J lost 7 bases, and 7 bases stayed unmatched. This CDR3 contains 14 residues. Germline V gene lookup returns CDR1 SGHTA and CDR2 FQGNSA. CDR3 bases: TGTGCCAGCAGCGATAACAGGGGAGGTGAAAAACTGTTTTTT. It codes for CASSDNRGGEKLFF.

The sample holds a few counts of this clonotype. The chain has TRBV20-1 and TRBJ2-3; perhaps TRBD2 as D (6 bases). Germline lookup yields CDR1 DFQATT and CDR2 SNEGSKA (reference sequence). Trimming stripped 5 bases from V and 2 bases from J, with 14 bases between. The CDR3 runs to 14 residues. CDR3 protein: CSARRERVTDTQYF. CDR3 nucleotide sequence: TGCAGTGCTCGACGGGAGCGGGTCACAGATACGCAGTATTTT.

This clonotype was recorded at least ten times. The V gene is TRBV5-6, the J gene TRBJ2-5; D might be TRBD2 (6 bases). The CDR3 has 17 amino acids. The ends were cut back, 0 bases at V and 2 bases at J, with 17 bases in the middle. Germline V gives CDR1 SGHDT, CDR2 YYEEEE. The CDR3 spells CASSLVSGQAGQETQYF. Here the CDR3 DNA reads TGTGCCAGCAGCTTGGTATCGGGTCAGGCGGGGCAAGAGACCCAGTACTTC.

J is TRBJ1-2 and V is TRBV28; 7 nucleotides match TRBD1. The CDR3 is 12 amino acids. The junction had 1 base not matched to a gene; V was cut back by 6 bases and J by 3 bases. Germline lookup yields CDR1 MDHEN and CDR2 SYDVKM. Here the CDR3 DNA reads TGTGCCAGCAGAGGGACAGACTATGGCTACACCTTC. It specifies CASRGTDYGYTF.

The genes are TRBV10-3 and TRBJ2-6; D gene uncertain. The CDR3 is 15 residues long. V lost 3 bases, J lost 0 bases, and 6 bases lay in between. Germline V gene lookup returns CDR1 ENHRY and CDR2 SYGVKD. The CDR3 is CAISEGGSGANVLTF. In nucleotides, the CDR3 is TGTGCCATCAGTGAAGGTGGCTCTGGGGCCAACGTCCTGACTTTC.